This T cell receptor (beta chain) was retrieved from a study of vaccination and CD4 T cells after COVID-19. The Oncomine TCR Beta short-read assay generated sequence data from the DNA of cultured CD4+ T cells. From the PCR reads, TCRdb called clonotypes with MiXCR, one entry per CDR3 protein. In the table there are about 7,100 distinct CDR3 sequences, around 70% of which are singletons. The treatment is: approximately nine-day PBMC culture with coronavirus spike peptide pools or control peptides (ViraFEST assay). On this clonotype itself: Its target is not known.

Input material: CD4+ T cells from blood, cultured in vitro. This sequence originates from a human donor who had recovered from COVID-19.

The CDR3 nucleotides are TGTGCCAGTAGTATTCGGGGTAGGAGTAACTACGAGCAGTACTTC. Protein: CASSIRGRSNYEQYF. The chain links TRBV19 to TRBJ2-7, with D possibly matching TRBD2 (5 bases). The V and J ends lost 3 bases and 3 bases respectively, with 15 bases between them. Germline V gives CDR1 LNHDA, CDR2 SQIVND (reference sequence). The CDR3 totals 15 residues.